This T cell receptor beta chain was recovered during a study of cytomegalovirus exposure and HLA in healthy donors. Germline V CDR1 and CDR2: SNHLY, FYNNEI. J gave up 1 base and V 7 bases, and 6 bases lay outside the gene matches. CDR3 length: 15 residues. This clone has a single count. Libraries were prepared by immunoSEQ multiplex PCR; TCRdb keeps only in-frame clonotypes and omits some of them. The sample lists some 310,000 clones; 88% were seen once. This clonotype was sampled from a man aged 25-40 years in good health and CMV-seronegative. The source material was PBMCs. The chain employs TRBV2 and TRBJ2-2, with 7 nucleotides matching TRBD1. The CDR3 loop is CASTSGTVNTGELFF. DNA of the CDR3: TGTGCCAGCACCTCCGGGACAGTGAACACCGGGGAGCTGTTTTTT. Variable domain in full (rest from reference TRBV2 and TRBJ2-2): EPEVTQTPSHQVTQMGQEVILRCVPISNHLYFYWYRQILGQKVEFLVSFYNNEISEKSEIFDDQFSVERPDGSNFTLKIRSTKLEDSAMYFCASTSGTVNTGELFFGEGSRLTVL.